This T cell receptor (beta chain) emerged from a study of blood T cell repertoires in COVID-19. Some clones are missing from TCRdb's copy, which holds only in-frame ones; the method was immunoSEQ multiplex PCR. The sample consists of under 300,000 clones, around 90% of them appearing once. Germline assignment: CDR1 MNHEY and CDR2 SVGEGT. This CDR3 has 15 amino acids. Trimming shortened V by 2 bases and J by 3 bases, and 10 bases separated the two germline ends. The chain joins TRBV6-2 or TRBV6-3 to TRBJ2-2; D gene ambiguous. The sample comprised PBMCs or T cells enriched from blood (not recorded which). The sequence was collected from a woman in her thirties or forties who had recovered from COVID-19. Written as DNA, the CDR3 is TGTGCCAGCAGTTACGTCGGGTCCTACACCGGGGAGCTGTTTTTT. This codes for CASSYVGSYTGELFF.